These 18 T cell receptor beta chains share one sample of origin, sequenced in a study of breast tumors, draining lymph nodes, adjacent tissues. TCRdb re-derived calls from the multiplex PCR reads in MiXCR, one entry per CDR3 protein. The table lists some 130,000 distinct CDR3 sequences, just under 20% of them singletons, with more than 3% in the top ten. The lymph nodes were axillary draining lymph nodes from breast cancer patients. Sequenced sample: axillary lymph node tissue. These receptors all come from a female donor with breast cancer. Some clones in this sample may be carry-over from other donors' samples.

A remark on this clonotype: A read error may be the cause here, since a much bigger clone is one base away. The conserved final phenylalanine or tryptophan is absent from the CDR3, which likely points to a read error. The J gene is TRBJ2-3, the V gene TRBV24-1; 9 bases fit TRBD2. CDR1 is KGHDR and CDR2 is SFDVKD in the germline V gene. The CDR3 runs 14 residues. V dropped 12 bases and J dropped 9; count of bases not matched to a gene: 15. The CDR3 protein is CASGGAGGSGTQYC. CDR3 nucleotide sequence: TGTGCCTCGGGGGGGGCGGGGGGGTCGGGCACGCAGTATTGT.

This clonotype was observed at least ten times. This rearrangement joins TRBV10-3 to TRBJ2-1, with D perhaps matching TRBD2 (5 bases). Looked up from germline, CDR1 is ENHRY and CDR2 is SYGVKD. The CDR3 sequence is 13 residues long. V was clipped by 3 bases and J by 5 bases, with 8 bases between them. The CDR3 protein is CAISDEGDNEQFF. The DNA of the CDR3 is TGTGCCATCAGTGACGAGGGAGACAATGAGCAGTTCTTC.

This clonotype appeared once. Compared with germline, one end of the junction differs, possibly owing to a read error. The DNA of the CDR3 is TGCGCCGGCAGGCGAGCGGGAGGGTCGAGCGGGGAGCTGTTTTTT. Translation: CAGRRAGGSSGELFF. The chain recombines TRBV10-2 with TRBJ2-2, with TRBD2 identical over 10 bases. CDR3 length: 15 residues. Germline lookup yields CDR1 WSHSY and CDR2 SAAADI.

A note on this clonotype: A much larger clone sits a single nucleotide away, making a read error possible. V gene TRBV19 combines with J gene TRBJ2-7; TRBD1 matches at 10 bases. This CDR3 spans 15 amino acids. Germline V gene sequence: CDR1 LNHDA, CDR2 SQIVND (reference sequence). The CDR3 protein is CASSTPGTGDYGQYF. CDR3 nucleotide sequence: TGTGCCAGTAGTACCCCCGGGACAGGGGATTACGGGCAGTACTTC.

This clonotype was counted ten times or more. The chain has TRBV2 and TRBJ2-5, with 8 bases that match TRBD2. The CDR3 is made up of 14 amino acids. CDR1 is SNHLY, CDR2 FYNNEI, per germline. V shed 4 bases, J shed 6 bases, and the junction held 7 bases outside the gene matches. CDR3 nucleotide sequence: TGTGCCAGCAGTGCGGGACTAGGGGGGAAGACCCAGTACTTC. Encoded protein: CASSAGLGGKTQYF.

The chain has TRBV28 and TRBJ1-4, with 8 bases aligning to TRBD1. The CDR3 totals 14 residues. Germline CDR1 MDHEN, CDR2 SYDVKM. Germline trimming cut 3 bases from V and 6 bases from J; bases unmatched to any gene: 3. CDR3 region: CASSFYRGDEKLFF. Here the CDR3 DNA reads TGTGCCAGCAGTTTCTACAGGGGGGATGAAAAACTGTTTTTT. Using reference TRBV28 and TRBJ1-4 for the parts outside the CDR3, the full variable domain is DVKVTQSSRYLVKRTGEKVFLECVQDMDHENMFWYRQDPGLGLRLIYFSYDVKMKEKGDIPEGYSVSREKKERFSLILESASTNQTSMYLCASSFYRGDEKLFFGSGTQLSVL.

This clonotype was recorded many times. The chain carries TRBV4-1 and TRBJ2-7, with no clear D. The CDR3 is 12 amino acids. CDR1 MGHRA and CDR2 YSYEKL come from the germline V gene. Trimming took off 1 base at V and 2 bases at J, with 3 bases between the two ends. The CDR3 region has the DNA TGCGCCAGCAGCCAAGTCCCCTACGAGCAGTACTTC. It translates to CASSQVPYEQYF.

Many counts were recorded for this clonotype. The chain carries TRBV2 and TRBJ2-2; 9 positions agree with TRBD1. The germline V gene has CDR1 SNHLY and CDR2 FYNNEI. This CDR3 region has 16 residues. J lost 6 bases, V lost 6 bases, and 11 bases had no gene match. The chain's CDR3 is CASRSAGTGSPGELFF. As DNA, the CDR3 is TGTGCCAGCAGAAGCGCCGGGACAGGGTCTCCCGGGGAGCTGTTTTTT.

Only a few counts were recorded for this clonotype. This may stem from a read error, because a much larger clone lies one nucleotide away. The chain couples TRBV20-1 to TRBJ1-6; D is unresolved. Trimming pared 1 base from V and 6 bases from J, leaving 10 bases between. The CDR3 sequence is 14 residues long. The V gene's germline CDR1 is DFQATT and CDR2 SNEGSKA (reference sequence). CDR3 nucleotide sequence: TGCAGTGCTAGAGGACCCCTACCTAATTCACCCCTCCACTTT. It yields the protein CSARGPLPNSPLHF.

This clonotype was seen many times. J is TRBJ1-6 and V is TRBV20-1; no firm D call. CDR1 is DFQATT, CDR2 SNEGSKA, per germline (reference sequence). CDR3 length equals 16 residues. Trimming took off 6 bases at V and 4 bases at J, with 19 bases between the two ends. The CDR3 here is CSAQPGVRTYNSPLHF. The CDR3 coding sequence is TGCAGTGCACAACCAGGCGTGAGAACGTATAATTCACCCCTCCACTTT.

The genes are TRBV5-1 and TRBJ2-1, with a possible D match to TRBD1 (5 bases). CDR1 SGHRS and CDR2 YFSETQ come from the germline V gene. Between the trimmed V and J ends, which lost 5 bases and 8 bases, there was a span of 17 bases. This CDR3 spans 14 amino acids. The CDR3: CASRILTGEDEQFF. CDR3 nucleotides: TGCGCCAGCAGGATTTTAACAGGCGAAGATGAGCAGTTCTTC.

As for this clonotype: The junction shows a germline mismatch at one end, possibly a read error. The chain employs TRBV10-1 and TRBJ2-7, with D perhaps TRBD1 or TRBD2 (5 bases each). CDR3 length: 15 residues. CDR1 and CDR2 from the germline V gene are WNHNN and SYGVQD (reference sequence). The CDR3 nucleotides are TGCGCCACCAGTTCCCCGGGGACGGGTTCCTACGAGCAATACTTC. Protein sequence: CATSSPGTGSYEQYF.

The sample holds many counts of this clonotype. The chain employs TRBV19 and TRBJ1-4; the D is unclear. Germline V gene sequence: CDR1 LNHDA, CDR2 SQIVND (reference sequence). The V gene lost 5 bases and the J gene lost 8 bases, with 21 bases spanning the gap. CDR3 length: 16 amino acids. The CDR3 sequence: CASSPAFGVKEEKLFF. The CDR3 DNA reads TGTGCCAGTAGTCCGGCTTTCGGGGTAAAGGAAGAAAAACTGTTTTTT.

This clonotype was detected many times. The chain is built from TRBV20-1 and TRBJ1-2; D gene ambiguous. The CDR3 loop spans 15 amino acids. Germline V gene data show CDR1 as DFQATT and CDR2 as SNEGSKA (reference sequence). Trimming pared 0 bases from V and 3 bases from J, leaving 14 bases between. The DNA of the CDR3 is TGCAGTGCTAGAGAACCCGGGCTACCGTACTATGGCTACACCTTC. Its translation is CSAREPGLPYYGYTF.

This clonotype is a singleton in its sample. This may be a read error: a much more frequent sequence differs by one nucleotide. CDR3 coding DNA: TGCAGTGCCGAGGTGGGGGGCCGGCAGTACTTC. It yields the protein CSAEVGGRQYF. The chain carries TRBV20-1 and TRBJ2-7; D tentatively reads TRBD1 or TRBD2 (6 bases each). V dropped 6 bases and J dropped 9 bases, with 15 bases sitting between them. The V gene's germline CDR1 is DFQATT and CDR2 SNEGSKA (reference sequence). CDR3 length: 11 residues.

This clonotype was counted ten times or more. This chain uses TRBV20-1 with TRBJ2-7, with TRBD2 identical over 7 bases. The CDR3 has 13 residues. Looked up from germline, CDR1 is DFQATT and CDR2 is SNEGSKA (reference sequence). V shed 3 bases and J 4 bases; nucleotides not matched to a gene: 6. The CDR3 DNA follows: TGCAGTGCTAGCGCTTGGGGGGGATACGAGCAGTACTTC. This codes for CSASAWGGYEQYF.

This clonotype has a count of ten or more. The chain recombines TRBV2 with TRBJ2-2; D is unresolved. Germline CDR1 reads SNHLY; CDR2 reads FYNNEI. The CDR3 contains 13 residues. Trimming cost V 8 bases and J 7 bases, with 14 bases left between them. The CDR3, as DNA: TGTGCCAGCCATCACAAACCCAGCGGGGAGCTGTTTTTT. Translated, it gives CASHHKPSGELFF.

This clonotype came up many times. The chain couples TRBV5-4 to TRBJ2-5; D might be TRBD1 or TRBD2, each matching 5 bases. Germline loops: CDR1 SGHNT, CDR2 YYREEE (reference sequence). V was clipped by 0 bases and J by 1 base, with 10 bases between them. The CDR3 totals 15 residues. CDR3 bases: TGTGCCAGCAGCTTGGGGGGGATACTCCAAGAGACCCAGTACTTC. Translation: CASSLGGILQETQYF.